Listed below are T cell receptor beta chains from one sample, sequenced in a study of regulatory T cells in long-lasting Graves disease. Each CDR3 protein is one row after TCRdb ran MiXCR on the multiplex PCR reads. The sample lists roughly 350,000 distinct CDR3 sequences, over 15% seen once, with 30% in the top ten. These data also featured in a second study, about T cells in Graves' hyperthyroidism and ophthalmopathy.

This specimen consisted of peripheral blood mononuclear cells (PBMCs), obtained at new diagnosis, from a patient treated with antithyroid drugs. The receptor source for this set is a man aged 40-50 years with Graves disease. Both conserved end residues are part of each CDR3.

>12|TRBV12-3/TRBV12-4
CASRSRAQPQHF
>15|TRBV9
CASSPRTGRVGGYTF
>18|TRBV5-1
CASSLEAPGGAAYNEQFF
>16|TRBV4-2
CASSQDRRGGGDTQYF
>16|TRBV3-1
CASSQGITLSRNEQFF
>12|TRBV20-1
CSTSGGAYEQYF
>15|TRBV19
CASSIEGPADTEAFF
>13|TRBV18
CASSPAINEKLFF
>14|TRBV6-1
CASTPPGGGSPLHF
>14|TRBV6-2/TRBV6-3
CASSLDRDNSPLHF
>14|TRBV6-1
CASTFGGLNTEAFF
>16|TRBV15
CATSRDRVGLGEKLFF
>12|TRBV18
CASSRSQNEQFF
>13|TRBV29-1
CSVGTDLNQPQHF
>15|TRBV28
CASRTTGGWSYEQYF
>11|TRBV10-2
CASVSTDTQYF
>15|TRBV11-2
CASSLDRVSSYEQYF
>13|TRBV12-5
CASDAGGWNEQFF
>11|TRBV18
CASGTGYGYTF
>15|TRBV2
CASSNGASQADTQYF
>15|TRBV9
CASSPLAPNTGELFF
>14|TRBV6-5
CASSSRAPVWGLHF
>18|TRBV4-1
CASSQGLYSQPTNEKLFF
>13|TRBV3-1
CASSANQASPLHF
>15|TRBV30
CAWSAFRRSYNEQFF
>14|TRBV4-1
CASSQVETGSEQYF
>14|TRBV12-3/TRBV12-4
CASSPRTSIGEQYF
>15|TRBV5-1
CTSSSSGGDTGELFF
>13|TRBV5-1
CASSTGETGELFF
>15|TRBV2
CASRGTGGWTGELFF
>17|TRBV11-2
CASSLGIRPSGPNEQYF
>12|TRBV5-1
CATSDQQETQYF
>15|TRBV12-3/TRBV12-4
CASRTLRDLGNTIYF
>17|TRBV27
CASSGMWTSGRQETQYF
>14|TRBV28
CASSLLVLSYGYTF
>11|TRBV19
CASSIGGEQFF